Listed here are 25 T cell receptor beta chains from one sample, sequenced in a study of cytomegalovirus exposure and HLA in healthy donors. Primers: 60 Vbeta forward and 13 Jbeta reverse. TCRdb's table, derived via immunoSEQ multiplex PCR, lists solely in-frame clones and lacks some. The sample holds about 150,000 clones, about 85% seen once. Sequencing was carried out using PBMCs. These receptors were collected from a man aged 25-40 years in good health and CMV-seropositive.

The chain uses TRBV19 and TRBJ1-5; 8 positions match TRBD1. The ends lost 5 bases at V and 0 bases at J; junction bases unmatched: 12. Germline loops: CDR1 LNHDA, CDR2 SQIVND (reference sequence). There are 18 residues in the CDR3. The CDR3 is CASSPKGQAVYSNQPQHF. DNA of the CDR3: TGTGCCAGTAGTCCGAAGGGACAGGCCGTTTATAGCAATCAGCCCCAGCATTTT.

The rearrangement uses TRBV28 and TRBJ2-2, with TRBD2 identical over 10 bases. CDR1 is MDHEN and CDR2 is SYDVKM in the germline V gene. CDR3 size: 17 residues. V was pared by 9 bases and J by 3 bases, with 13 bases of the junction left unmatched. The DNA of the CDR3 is TGTGCCAGTAAGGGAAGCGGGAGGGCCCTATACACCGGGGAGCTGTTTTTT. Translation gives CASKGSGRALYTGELFF.

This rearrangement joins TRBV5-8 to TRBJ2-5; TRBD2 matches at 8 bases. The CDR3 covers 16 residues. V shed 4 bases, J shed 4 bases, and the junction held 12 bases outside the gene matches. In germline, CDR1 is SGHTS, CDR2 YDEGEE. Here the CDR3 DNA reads TGTGCCAGCAGCCGTAGCGGAGGACTAGCCGGAGAGACCCAGTACTTC. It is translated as CASSRSGGLAGETQYF.

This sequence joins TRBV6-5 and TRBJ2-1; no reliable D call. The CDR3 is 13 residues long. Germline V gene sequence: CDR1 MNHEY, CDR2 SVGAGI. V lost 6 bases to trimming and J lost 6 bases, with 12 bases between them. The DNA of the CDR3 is TGTGCCAGCAGCGGCCTGCGGTTCAATGAGCAGTTCTTC. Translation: CASSGLRFNEQFF.

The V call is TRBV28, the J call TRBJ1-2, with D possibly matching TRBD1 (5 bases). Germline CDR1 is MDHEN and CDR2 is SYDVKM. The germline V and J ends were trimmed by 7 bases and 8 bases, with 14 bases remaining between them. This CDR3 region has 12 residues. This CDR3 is CASTSPGRGYTF. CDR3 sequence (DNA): TGTGCCAGCACCTCCCCAGGGCGGGGCTACACCTTC.

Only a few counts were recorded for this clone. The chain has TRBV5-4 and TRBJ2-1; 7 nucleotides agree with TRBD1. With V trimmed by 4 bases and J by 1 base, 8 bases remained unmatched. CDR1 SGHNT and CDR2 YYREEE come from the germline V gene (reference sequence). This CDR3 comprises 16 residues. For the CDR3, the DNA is TGTGCCAGCAGCGTCTTGACAGGGAGATCCTACAATGAGCAGTTCTTC. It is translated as CASSVLTGRSYNEQFF.

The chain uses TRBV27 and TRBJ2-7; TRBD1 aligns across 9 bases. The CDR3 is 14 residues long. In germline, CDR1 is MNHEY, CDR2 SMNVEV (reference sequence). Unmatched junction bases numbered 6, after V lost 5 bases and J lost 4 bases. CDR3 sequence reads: CASSRTGGGYEQYF. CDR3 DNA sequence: TGTGCCAGCAGTCGAACAGGGGGCGGATACGAGCAGTACTTC.

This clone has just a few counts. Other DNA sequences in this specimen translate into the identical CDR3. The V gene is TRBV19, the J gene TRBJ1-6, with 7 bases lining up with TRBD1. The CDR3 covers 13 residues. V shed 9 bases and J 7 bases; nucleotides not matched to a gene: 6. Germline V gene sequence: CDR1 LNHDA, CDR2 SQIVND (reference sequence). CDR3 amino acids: CASRDRENSPLHF. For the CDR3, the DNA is TGTGCCAGCCGAGACAGGGAGAATTCACCCCTCCACTTT.

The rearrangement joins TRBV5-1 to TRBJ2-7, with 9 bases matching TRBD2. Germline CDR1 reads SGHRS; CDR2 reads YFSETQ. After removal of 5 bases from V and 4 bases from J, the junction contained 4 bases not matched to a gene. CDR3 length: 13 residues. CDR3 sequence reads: CASSPSGNYEQYF. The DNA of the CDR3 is TGCGCCAGCAGTCCTAGCGGGAATTACGAGCAGTACTTC.

As DNA, the CDR3 is TGTGCCAGCAGCCCCAGACTAGCGGGAGGGATGGATGAGCAGTTCTTC. As protein: CASSPRLAGGMDEQFF. The V call is TRBV11-3, the J call TRBJ2-1, with 14 bases matching TRBD2. CDR3 length equals 16 residues. V lost 5 bases to trimming and J lost 8 bases; unmatched junction nucleotides: 8. CDR1 SGHNT and CDR2 YENEEA come from the germline V gene.

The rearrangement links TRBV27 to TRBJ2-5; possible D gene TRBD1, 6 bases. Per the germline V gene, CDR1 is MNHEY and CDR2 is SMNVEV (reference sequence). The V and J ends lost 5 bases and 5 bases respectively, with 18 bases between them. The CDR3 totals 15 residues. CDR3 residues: CASSLLDSSMETQYF. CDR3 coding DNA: TGTGCCAGCAGTCTCCTGGACAGTTCTATGGAGACCCAGTACTTC.

The CDR3 DNA reads as TGCGCCAGCAGCCCAGGACTAGCGGGAGTTACCTACAATGAGCAGTTCTTC. This sequence encodes CASSPGLAGVTYNEQFF. The rearrangement links TRBV4-1 to TRBJ2-1; 13 bases line up with TRBD2. Trimming cost V 4 bases and J 2 bases; bases outside gene matches: 5. CDR1 is MGHRA, CDR2 YSYEKL, per germline. This CDR3 region has 17 residues.

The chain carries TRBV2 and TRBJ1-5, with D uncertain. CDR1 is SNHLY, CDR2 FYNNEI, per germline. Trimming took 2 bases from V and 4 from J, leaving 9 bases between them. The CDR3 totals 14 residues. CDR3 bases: TGTGCCAGCAGTGAACAGACACTTAATCAGCCCCAGCATTTT. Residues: CASSEQTLNQPQHF.

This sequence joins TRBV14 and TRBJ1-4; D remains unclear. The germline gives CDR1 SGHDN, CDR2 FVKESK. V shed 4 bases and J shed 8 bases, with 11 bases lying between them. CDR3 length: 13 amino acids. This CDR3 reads CASSPRVREKLFF. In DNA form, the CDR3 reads TGTGCCAGCAGCCCGAGGGTGAGGGAAAAACTGTTTTTT.

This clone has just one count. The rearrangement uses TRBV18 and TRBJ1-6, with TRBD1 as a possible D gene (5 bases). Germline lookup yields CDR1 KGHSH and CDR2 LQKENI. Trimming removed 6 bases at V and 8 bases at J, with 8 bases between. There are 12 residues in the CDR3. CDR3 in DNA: TGTGCCAGCTCGGGCAGGGATTCACCCCTCCACTTT. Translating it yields CASSGRDSPLHF.

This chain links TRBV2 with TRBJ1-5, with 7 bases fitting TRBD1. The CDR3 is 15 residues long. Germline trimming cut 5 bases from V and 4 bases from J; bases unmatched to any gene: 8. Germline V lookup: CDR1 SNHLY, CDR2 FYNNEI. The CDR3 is CASSLWDSSNQPQHF. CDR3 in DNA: TGTGCCAGCAGTCTTTGGGACAGCTCGAATCAGCCCCAGCATTTT.

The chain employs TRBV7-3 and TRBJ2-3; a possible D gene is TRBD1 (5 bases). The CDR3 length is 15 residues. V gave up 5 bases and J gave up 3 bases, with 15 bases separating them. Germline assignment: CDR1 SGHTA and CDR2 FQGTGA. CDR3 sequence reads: CASSPRRGSTDTQYF. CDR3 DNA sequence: TGTGCCAGCAGCCCCCGTAGGGGTTCGACAGATACGCAGTATTTT.

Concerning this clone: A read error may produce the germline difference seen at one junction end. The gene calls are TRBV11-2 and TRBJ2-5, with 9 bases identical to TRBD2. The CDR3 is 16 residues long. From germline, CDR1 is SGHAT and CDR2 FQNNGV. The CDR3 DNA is TGTGCCAGCAGCTTAGTTAGCGGGAGTTGGAAAGAGACCCAATACTTC. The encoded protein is CASSLVSGSWKETQYF.

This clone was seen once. CDR3 DNA sequence: TGTGCCAGCAGCGTTGCGGCGGGTGGCAATCAGCCCCAGCATTTT. Translation: CASSVAAGGNQPQHF. This chain links TRBV9 with TRBJ1-5; D ambiguous. CDR1 is SGDLS and CDR2 is YYNGEE in the germline V gene. Trimming pared 2 bases from V and 2 bases from J, leaving 11 bases between. The CDR3 is 15 amino acids. The full variable domain, rest sourced from reference TRBV9 and TRBJ1-5, is DSGVTQTPKHLITATGQRVTLRCSPRSGDLSVYWYQQSLDQGLQFLIQYYNGEERAKGNILERFSAQQFPDLHSELNLSSLELGDSALYFCASSVAAGGNQPQHFGDGTRLSIL.

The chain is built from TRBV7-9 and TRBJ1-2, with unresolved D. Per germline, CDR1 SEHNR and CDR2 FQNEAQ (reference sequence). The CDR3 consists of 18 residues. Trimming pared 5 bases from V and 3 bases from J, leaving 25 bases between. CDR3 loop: CASSALLEAFLTHYGYTF. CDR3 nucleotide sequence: TGTGCCAGCAGCGCCTTGTTAGAAGCTTTCCTTACTCACTATGGCTACACCTTC.

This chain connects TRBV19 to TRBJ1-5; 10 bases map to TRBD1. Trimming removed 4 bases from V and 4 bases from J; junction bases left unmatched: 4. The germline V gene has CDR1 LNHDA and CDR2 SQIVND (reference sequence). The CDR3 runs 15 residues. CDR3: CASSRGQGTNQPQHF. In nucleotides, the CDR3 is TGTGCCAGTAGTAGGGGACAGGGGACTAATCAGCCCCAGCATTTT.

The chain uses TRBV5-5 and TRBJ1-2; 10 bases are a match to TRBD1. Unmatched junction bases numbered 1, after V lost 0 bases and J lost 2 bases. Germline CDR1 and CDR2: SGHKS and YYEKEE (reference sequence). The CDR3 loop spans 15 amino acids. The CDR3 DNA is TGTGCCAGCAGCTTGGGGACAGGGGGAAACTATGGCTACACCTTC. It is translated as CASSLGTGGNYGYTF. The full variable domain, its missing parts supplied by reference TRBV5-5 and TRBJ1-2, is DAGVTQSPTHLIKTRGQQVTLRCSPISGHKSVSWYQQVLGQGPQFIFQYYEKEERGRGNFPDRFSARQFPNYSSELNVNALLLGDSALYLCASSLGTGGNYGYTFGSGTRLTVV.

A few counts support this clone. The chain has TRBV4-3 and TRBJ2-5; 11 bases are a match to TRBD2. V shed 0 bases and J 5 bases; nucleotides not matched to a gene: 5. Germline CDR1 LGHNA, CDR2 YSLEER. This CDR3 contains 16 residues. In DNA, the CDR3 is TGCGCCAGCAGCCAAGATTTACTAGCGGGGGAGGAGACCCAGTACTTC. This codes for CASSQDLLAGEETQYF.

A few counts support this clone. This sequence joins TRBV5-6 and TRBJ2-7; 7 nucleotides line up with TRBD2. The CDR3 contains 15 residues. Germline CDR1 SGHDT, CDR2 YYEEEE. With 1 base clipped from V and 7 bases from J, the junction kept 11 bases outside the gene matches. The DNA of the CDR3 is TGTGCCAGCAGCTTGCTAGGGGAGGGAGCGGAGGAGCAGTACTTC. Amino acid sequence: CASSLLGEGAEEQYF.

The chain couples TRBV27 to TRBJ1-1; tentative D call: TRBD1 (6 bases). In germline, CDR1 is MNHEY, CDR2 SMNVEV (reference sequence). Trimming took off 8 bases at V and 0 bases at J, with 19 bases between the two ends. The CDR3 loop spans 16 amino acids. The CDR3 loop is CASCPAVRGLNTEAFF. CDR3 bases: TGTGCCAGCTGCCCTGCGGTCAGGGGCCTGAACACTGAAGCTTTCTTT.